The 30 T cell receptor beta chains below all came from one sample that was sequenced in a study of CD8+CD57+ T cells in acquired aplastic anemia. CD8+CD57+ cell expansion had been shown by flow cytometry in patients chosen for sequencing. Genomic DNA, the template, was used for profiling of the TCR beta VDJ and CDR3. From the reads, TCRdb called clonotypes with MiXCR, one entry per CDR3 protein. This table has some 140,000 distinct CDR3 sequences, about 48% appearing once. Sequenced sample: sorted CD4+, CD8+, or CD8+CD57+ T cells (not recorded which) from PBMCs. These TCRs come from a human donor with aplastic anemia.

In this sample, this clonotype turned up a few times. A read error is likely, as this CDR3 ends without the conserved phenylalanine or tryptophan. The rearrangement joins TRBV7-2 to TRBJ2-7, with D unclear. Trimming shortened V by 7 bases and J by 4 bases, and 8 bases separated the two germline ends. Germline lookup yields CDR1 SGHTA and CDR2 FQGNSA. This CDR3 is built from 11 residues. The CDR3 region is CASTAAYEQYL. The CDR3 nucleotides read TGTGCCAGCACCGCCGCGTACGAGCAGTACTTA.

The gene calls are TRBV24-1 and TRBJ2-2; maybe TRBD1 (5 bases). Germline CDR1 KGHDR, CDR2 SFDVKD. The germline V and J ends were trimmed by 6 bases and 3 bases, with 7 bases remaining between them. The CDR3 totals 13 residues. The CDR3 DNA is TGTGCCACCAGTTCACAGGACACCGGGGAGCTGTTTTTT. Residues: CATSSQDTGELFF.

The chain carries TRBV19 and TRBJ1-6; D is unresolved. V dropped 2 bases and J dropped 11 bases, with 7 bases sitting between them. Germline-derived CDR1 and CDR2 are LNHDA and SQIVND (reference sequence). This CDR3 spans 12 amino acids. The CDR3 DNA sequence: TGTGCCAGTAGTATACAGTACGCACCCCTCCACTTT. Encoded protein: CASSIQYAPLHF.

This sequence joins TRBV12-3 or TRBV12-4 and TRBJ1-4; D not resolved. The V and J ends lost 1 base and 5 bases respectively, with 8 bases between them. This CDR3 comprises 14 residues. CDR3 protein: CASSLEDWNEKLFF. The CDR3 bases are TGTGCCAGCAGTTTAGAGGATTGGAATGAAAAACTGTTTTTT.

V usage is TRBV20-1 and J usage is TRBJ2-3, with TRBD2 matching 7 bases. After removal of 5 bases from V and 2 bases from J, the junction contained 16 bases not matched to a gene. The CDR3 consists of 17 residues. Per germline, CDR1 DFQATT and CDR2 SNEGSKA (reference sequence). CDR3 amino acids: CSAAPLIPGLYTDTQYF. CDR3 coding DNA: TGCAGTGCTGCCCCCCTGATACCGGGACTATACACAGATACGCAGTATTTT.

This clonotype occurred many times. The V gene is TRBV4-3, the J gene TRBJ2-1, with 10 bases identical to TRBD1. Per the germline V gene, CDR1 is LGHNA and CDR2 is YSLEER. V lost 1 base, J lost 4 bases, and 4 bases stayed unmatched. The CDR3 spans 16 residues. The CDR3 bases are TGCGCCAGCAGCCAAGGGGACAGGGGCTGGTACAATGAGCAGTTCTTC. Translation gives CASSQGDRGWYNEQFF.

This chain connects TRBV19 to TRBJ2-3, with D tentatively TRBD2 (7 bases). The CDR3 is 13 amino acids. Trimming removed 7 bases from V and 2 bases from J, with 10 bases in between. Germline lookup yields CDR1 LNHDA and CDR2 SQIVND (reference sequence). CDR3 coding DNA: TGTGCCAGTAAAGGGGGGGCCACAGATACGCAGTATTTT. It specifies CASKGGATDTQYF.

This clonotype was observed many times. V gene TRBV7-6 combines with J gene TRBJ2-5, with D uncertain. CDR1 and CDR2 (germline): SGHVS, FNYEAQ. Trimming took 3 bases from V and 1 from J, leaving 9 bases between them. The CDR3 runs to 14 residues. The CDR3 DNA follows: TGTGCCAGCAGCTTTAGCCGGGTCCAAGAGACCCAGTACTTC. Protein: CASSFSRVQETQYF. Full variable domain (outside the CDR3, taken from reference TRBV7-6 and TRBJ2-5): GAGVSQSPRYKVTKRGQDVALRCDPISGHVSLYWYRQALGQGPEFLTYFNYEAQQDKSGLPNDRFSAERPEGSISTLTIQRTEQRDSAMYRCASSFSRVQETQYFGPGTRLLVL.

This clonotype was picked up many times. The chain employs TRBV7-6 and TRBJ2-3; no firm D call. The CDR3 runs 13 residues. Trimming left V 0 bases short and J 4 bases short, with 5 bases between. Germline-derived CDR1 and CDR2 are SGHVS and FNYEAQ. CDR3 sequence: CASSLAPADTQYF. As DNA, the CDR3 is TGTGCCAGCAGCTTAGCGCCGGCAGATACGCAGTATTTT.

This clonotype was seen only a few times. This clone may be a read error of a much larger clone one base away. The chain recombines TRBV29-1 with TRBJ2-2; D is unclear. The CDR3 runs 12 residues. V lost 4 bases to trimming and J lost 1 base, with 4 bases between them. Per the germline V gene, CDR1 is SQVTM and CDR2 is ANQGSEA. The CDR3 sequence: CSVVLNTGELFF. CDR3 in DNA: TGCAGCGTTGTTCTGAACACCGGGGAGCTGTTTTTT.

The chain combines TRBV5-3 with TRBJ2-7, with D possibly matching TRBD1 (6 bases). TRBV5-3 is placed among ORFs of uncertain function. CDR3 length: 11 residues. The CDR3 reads CAHRAGHEQYF. CDR3 nucleotide sequence: TGTGCTCACAGGGCAGGCCACGAGCAGTACTTC.

The chain has TRBV5-1 and TRBJ1-5; 9 bases fit TRBD1. The length of the CDR3 is 14 residues. After removal of 4 bases from V and 6 bases from J, the junction contained 5 bases not matched to a gene. Germline CDR1 reads SGHRS; CDR2 reads YFSETQ. The CDR3 DNA reads TGCGCCAGCAGCATAGGACAGGGGAGTCAGCCCCAGCATTTT. Amino acid sequence: CASSIGQGSQPQHF.

This clonotype was seen a single time. This chain joins TRBV7-8 and TRBJ2-7; TRBD1 is a possible D gene (5 bases). This CDR3 region has 14 residues. Germline loops: CDR1 SGHVS, CDR2 FQNEAQ. Trimming left V 5 bases short and J 2 bases short, with 13 bases between. The CDR3, as DNA: TGTGCCAGCAGCCCCGAGGCCAGGGCCTACGAGCAGTACTTC. Translating gives CASSPEARAYEQYF.

The chain is built from TRBV10-3 and TRBJ1-5; unclear D gene. Germline CDR1 and CDR2: ENHRY and SYGVKD. Trimming took 3 bases from V and 15 from J, leaving 18 bases between them. The CDR3 covers 13 residues. CDR3 in DNA: TGTGCCATCAGTGACAGGACTTCACTTAAACCGCATTTT. This encodes CAISDRTSLKPHF.

The chain uses TRBV2 and TRBJ2-2, with unresolved D. Trimming cost V 7 bases and J 4 bases, with 7 bases left between them. CDR3 size: 12 residues. CDR1 SNHLY and CDR2 FYNNEI come from the germline V gene. The CDR3 protein is CASTGSTGELFF. In nucleotides, the CDR3 is TGTGCCAGCACCGGTAGCACCGGGGAGCTGTTTTTT.

V usage is TRBV4-3 and J usage is TRBJ1-3; the match to TRBD1 covers 8 bases. V gave up 5 bases and J gave up 3 bases; unmatched junction bases: 6. The CDR3 extends over 15 amino acids. CDR1 LGHNA and CDR2 YSLEER come from the germline V gene. The CDR3 sequence is CASSWTGPGGNTIYF. The DNA for the CDR3 is TGCGCCAGCAGCTGGACAGGGCCGGGTGGAAACACCATATATTTT.

This rearrangement joins TRBV6-1 to TRBJ2-7, with 8 bases lining up with TRBD1. CDR1 and CDR2 from the germline V gene are MNHNS and SASEGT. This CDR3 contains 14 residues. Trimming at V came to 5 bases and at J to 6 bases, leaving 9 bases not matched to a gene. This chain's CDR3 is CASSPEDREAEQYF. The CDR3 nucleotides are TGTGCCAGCAGTCCCGAGGACAGGGAGGCCGAGCAGTACTTC.

This clonotype was counted only a few times. A much larger clone lies one base from this, so it may be a read error. V is TRBV11-2 and J is TRBJ1-1, with unresolved D. The germline V and J ends were trimmed by 5 bases and 1 base, with 11 bases remaining between them. The CDR3 consists of 14 residues. Germline CDR1 is SGHAT and CDR2 is FQNNGV. CDR3 bases: TGTGCCAGCAGCCCGGCCCGGACGAACACTGAAGCTTTCTTT. Translation gives CASSPARTNTEAFF.

This clonotype was counted at least ten times. The chain combines TRBV20-1 with TRBJ1-5; D unclear. With 3 bases removed from V and 1 base from J, the gap between germline ends came to 10 bases. The germline CDR1 and CDR2 sequences are DFQATT and SNEGSKA (reference sequence). The CDR3 loop spans 14 amino acids. CDR3 bases: TGCAGTGCTAGGACCTCCAGCAGCAATCAGCCCCAGCATTTT. This gives the protein CSARTSSSNQPQHF.

Ten or more counts support this clonotype. The rearrangement uses TRBV5-1 and TRBJ1-4; TRBD1 matches at 7 bases. Looked up from germline, CDR1 is SGHRS and CDR2 is YFSETQ. V lost 3 bases to trimming and J lost 5 bases; unmatched junction nucleotides: 4. The CDR3 covers 14 residues. The CDR3: CASSSRQGNEKLFF. In DNA form, the CDR3 reads TGCGCCAGCAGCTCAAGACAGGGCAATGAAAAACTGTTTTTT.

There are a few counts of this clonotype. The J gene is TRBJ1-1, the V gene TRBV10-3; 7 nucleotides agree with TRBD1. V shed 3 bases and J 3 bases; nucleotides not matched to a gene: 10. The germline V gene encodes CDR1 ENHRY and CDR2 SYGVKD. The CDR3 runs to 16 residues. CDR3 in amino acids: CAISDGLTGRDTEAFF. CDR3 nucleotides: TGTGCCATCAGTGACGGCTTGACAGGGAGGGACACTGAAGCTTTCTTT.

The V call is TRBV10-3, the J call TRBJ2-7, with 10 bases lining up with TRBD1. V shed 1 base, J shed 6 bases, and the junction held 18 bases outside the gene matches. CDR3 length: 19 residues. CDR1 is ENHRY and CDR2 is SYGVKD in the germline V gene. The CDR3 protein is CAISEFAPGQGPAASEQYF. In nucleotides, the CDR3 is TGTGCCATCAGTGAGTTCGCGCCGGGACAGGGGCCAGCCGCGTCCGAGCAGTACTTC.

Ten or more counts support this clonotype. V usage is TRBV12-5 and J usage is TRBJ2-2; D is possibly TRBD1 (5 bases). The CDR3 runs to 15 residues. Deletions cut 2 bases from V and 1 base from J, with 8 bases between. Germline-derived CDR1 and CDR2 are LGHNT and FRNRAP. The CDR3 sequence: CASGLPTGNTGELFF. As DNA, the CDR3 is TGTGCTAGTGGTTTGCCAACAGGGAACACCGGGGAGCTGTTTTTT.

This chain uses TRBV2 with TRBJ1-1; D is perhaps TRBD1 (5 bases). Trimming pared 8 bases from V and 1 base from J, leaving 11 bases between. The CDR3 runs 13 residues. Germline CDR1 and CDR2: SNHLY and FYNNEI. In DNA, the CDR3 is TGTGCCAGCCCGGGACGGCAGAACACTGAAGCTTTCTTT. This gives the protein CASPGRQNTEAFF.

The V gene is TRBV20-1, the J gene TRBJ1-5; 9 nucleotides align to TRBD1. This CDR3 contains 15 residues. J gave up 1 base and V 5 bases, and 6 bases lay outside the gene matches. Germline-derived CDR1 and CDR2 are DFQATT and SNEGSKA (reference sequence). CDR3 sequence: CSAGMGTGSNQPQHF. The CDR3 coding sequence is TGCAGTGCTGGGATGGGGACAGGGAGCAATCAGCCCCAGCATTTT.

The chain couples TRBV5-1 to TRBJ1-2, with 7 bases that match TRBD1. The J segment lost 5 bases and the V segment lost 5 bases, leaving 6 bases of the junction unmatched. Germline V gene sequence: CDR1 SGHRS, CDR2 YFSETQ. This CDR3 contains 13 residues. As DNA, the CDR3 is TGCGCCAGCAGACAAACAGGGGCGTATGGCTACACCTTC. Its protein is CASRQTGAYGYTF.

Worth noting for this clonotype: This may be a read error: a much more frequent sequence differs by one nucleotide. This chain links TRBV7-2 with TRBJ2-7; D not resolved. The CDR3 is 13 amino acids. V lost 2 bases to trimming and J lost 9 bases, with 14 bases between them. Germline CDR1 reads SGHTA; CDR2 reads FQGNSA. CDR3 protein: CASSLFVGNGQYF. The CDR3 DNA reads TGTGCCAGCAGCTTATTCGTAGGGAACGGGCAGTACTTC.

This clonotype has at least ten counts. The chain has TRBV4-1 and TRBJ2-7, with TRBD1 matching over 7 bases. This CDR3 has 16 amino acids. Germline-derived CDR1 and CDR2 are MGHRA and YSYEKL. V was pared by 3 bases and J by 2 bases, with 10 bases of the junction left unmatched. The CDR3 loop is CASSQAADRLTYEQYF. DNA of the CDR3: TGCGCCAGCAGCCAGGCCGCGGACAGGTTAACCTACGAGCAGTACTTC.

Ten or more counts support this clonotype. The chain joins TRBV6-1 to TRBJ2-3; perhaps TRBD1 as D (5 bases). Trimming took off 6 bases at V and 1 base at J, with 5 bases between the two ends. This CDR3 has 12 amino acids. Germline V gene data show CDR1 as MNHNS and CDR2 as SASEGT. CDR3 sequence reads: CASRGGTDTQYF. In DNA, the CDR3 is TGTGCCAGCAGAGGGGGCACAGATACGCAGTATTTT.

This clonotype was picked up many times. This chain joins TRBV5-4 and TRBJ2-1; 11 bases agree with TRBD2. The CDR3 has 13 residues. With V trimmed by 6 bases and J by 10 bases, 6 bases remained unmatched. The germline gives CDR1 SGHNT, CDR2 YYREEE (reference sequence). The CDR3 reads CASIGTSGNEQFF. CDR3 sequence (DNA): TGTGCCAGCATCGGGACTAGCGGAAACGAGCAGTTCTTC.